One and the same sample provided the 2 T cell receptor beta chains below, sequenced in a study of OX40 agonist ivuxolimab in advanced cancers. Generated by immunoSEQ multiplex PCR, the TCRdb table keeps only in-frame clones and is missing some. Here the sample spans 22,000 or so clones, under 85% being singletons. The sample was CD4+ or CD8+ T cells sorted from blood, taken in a trial of the OX40 agonist ivuxolimab. The receptors shown here come from an adult with an advanced solid tumor such as melanoma, head and neck, liver or kidney cancer.

The chain is built from TRBV9 and TRBJ2-7, with 7 bases that match TRBD2. CDR1 is SGDLS and CDR2 is YYNGEE in the germline V gene. After removal of 0 bases from V and 3 bases from J, the junction contained 6 bases not matched to a gene. The CDR3 is made up of 15 amino acids. The CDR3 region is CASSVDGLVNYEQYF. CDR3 DNA sequence: TGTGCCAGCAGCGTAGATGGACTAGTCAACTACGAGCAGTACTTC.

The rearrangement joins TRBV27 to TRBJ2-7; a weak D match, TRBD2 (7 bases). V shed 3 bases and J shed 5 bases, with 14 bases lying between them. This CDR3 is 14 amino acids long. Germline lookup yields CDR1 MNHEY and CDR2 SMNVEV (reference sequence). The CDR3 nucleotides are TGTGCCAGCAGTTTCGGGGGGCCCGGGAACGAGCAGTACTTC. Protein sequence: CASSFGGPGNEQYF.